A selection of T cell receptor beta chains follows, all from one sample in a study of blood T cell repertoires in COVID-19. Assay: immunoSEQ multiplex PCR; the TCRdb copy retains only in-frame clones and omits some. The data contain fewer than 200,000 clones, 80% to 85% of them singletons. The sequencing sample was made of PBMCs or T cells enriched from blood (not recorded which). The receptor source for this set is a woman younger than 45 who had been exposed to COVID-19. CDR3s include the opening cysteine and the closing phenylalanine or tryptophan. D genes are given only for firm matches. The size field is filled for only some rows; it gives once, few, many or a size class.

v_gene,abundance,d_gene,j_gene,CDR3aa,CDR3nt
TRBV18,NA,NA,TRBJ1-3,CASSPLAGSGNTIYF,TGTGCCAGCTCACCATTGGCAGGGTCTGGAAACACCATATATTTT
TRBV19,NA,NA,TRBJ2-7,CASSGGPTYEQYF,TGTGCCAGTAGCGGGGGACCCACCTACGAGCAGTACTTC
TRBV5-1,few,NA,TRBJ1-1,CASSHTGDNTEAFF,TGCGCCAGCAGTCACACGGGGGATAACACTGAAGCTTTCTTT
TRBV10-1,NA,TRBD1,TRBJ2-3,CASSGLRTGSTDTQYF,TGCGCCAGCAGTGGGCTCCGGACAGGGAGCACAGATACGCAGTATTTT
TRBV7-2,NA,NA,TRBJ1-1,CASSSLDRIEAFF,TGTGCCAGCAGCTCCCTCGACAGAATAGAAGCTTTCTTT
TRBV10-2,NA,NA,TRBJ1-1,CASKLTMNTEAFF,TGCGCCAGCAAGCTTACCATGAACACTGAAGCTTTCTTT
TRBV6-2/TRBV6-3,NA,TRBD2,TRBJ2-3,CASSYVGRRGLAVTDTQYF,TGTGCCAGCAGTTACGTCGGGCGCCGGGGCCTAGCGGTCACAGATACGCAGTATTTT
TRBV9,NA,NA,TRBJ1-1,CASSVVGNKADEAFF,TGTGCCAGCAGCGTAGTTGGTAACAAGGCGGATGAAGCTTTCTTT
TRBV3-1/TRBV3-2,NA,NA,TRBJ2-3,CASSSPGQLNTDTQYF,TGTGCCAGCAGCTCCCCGGGTCAATTAAACACAGATACGCAGTATTTT
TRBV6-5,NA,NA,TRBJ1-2,CASSLREFGYTF,TGTGCCAGCAGTCTACGGGAATTCGGCTACACCTTC
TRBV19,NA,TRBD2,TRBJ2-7,CASSLGTGGTYEQYF,TGTGCCAGTAGTCTGGGGACGGGAGGAACCTACGAGCAGTACTTC
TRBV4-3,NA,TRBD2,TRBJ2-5,CASSQGRGLAAKETQYF,TGCGCCAGCAGCCAGGGCCGCGGACTAGCAGCTAAAGAGACCCAGTACTTC
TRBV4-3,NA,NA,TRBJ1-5,CASSQDESGGGNQPQHF,TGCGCCAGCAGCCAAGATGAGTCCGGGGGGGGCAATCAGCCCCAGCATTTT
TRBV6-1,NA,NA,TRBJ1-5,CASSDFPHSGDNQPQHF,TGTGCCAGCAGTGATTTCCCCCATTCAGGGGACAATCAGCCCCAGCATTTT
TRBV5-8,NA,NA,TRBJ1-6,CASDPSGYHSPLHF,TGTGCCAGCGACCCCTCGGGTTATCATTCACCCCTCCACTTT
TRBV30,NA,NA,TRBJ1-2,CAWDLSGNYGYTF,TGTGCCTGGGACCTTTCAGGGAACTATGGCTACACCTTC
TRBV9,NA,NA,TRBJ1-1,CASSVLGGNTEAFF,TGTGCCAGCAGCGTATTAGGGGGGAACACTGAAGCTTTCTTT
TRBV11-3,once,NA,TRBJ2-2,CASSPGTGTILNTGELFF,TGTGCCAGCAGCCCCGGAACAGGGACGATACTGAACACCGGGGAGCTGTTTTTT
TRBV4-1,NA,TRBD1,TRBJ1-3,CASSPSQGGNTIYF,TGCGCCAGCAGCCCATCACAGGGGGGAAACACCATATATTTT
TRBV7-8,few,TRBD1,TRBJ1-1,CASSPDREDEAFF,TGTGCCAGCAGCCCCGACAGGGAAGATGAAGCTTTCTTT
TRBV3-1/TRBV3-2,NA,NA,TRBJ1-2,CASSQEGRNYGYTF,TGTGCCAGCAGCCAAGAAGGCAGGAACTATGGCTACACCTTC
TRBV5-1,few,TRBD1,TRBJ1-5,CASSPQGADQPQHF,TGCGCCAGCAGCCCACAGGGGGCAGACCAGCCCCAGCATTTT
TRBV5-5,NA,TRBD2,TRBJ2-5,CASSWLTSGGYYQETQYF,TGTGCCAGCAGCTGGCTAACTAGCGGGGGCTACTACCAAGAGACCCAGTACTTC
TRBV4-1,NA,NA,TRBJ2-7,CASSQGLGHAYEQYF,TGCGCCAGCAGCCAAGGGCTGGGACATGCCTACGAGCAGTACTTC
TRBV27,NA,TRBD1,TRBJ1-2,CASSLKGGARYGYTF,TGTGCCAGCAGCTTAAAAGGGGGCGCTCGGTATGGCTACACCTTC
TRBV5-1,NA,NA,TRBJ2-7,CASSFTRDNSYEQYF,TGCGCCAGCAGCTTTACTCGGGACAACTCCTACGAGCAGTACTTC
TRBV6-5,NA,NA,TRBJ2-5,CASSYVLEDLGETQYF,TGTGCCAGCAGTTACGTCCTTGAGGATTTAGGAGAGACCCAGTACTTC
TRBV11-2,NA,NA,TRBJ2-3,CASSFGGRSTDTQYF,TGTGCCAGCAGCTTCGGGGGGCGGAGCACAGATACGCAGTATTTT
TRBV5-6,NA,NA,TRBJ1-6,CASSLVWQGNSPLHF,TGTGCCAGCAGCTTGGTCTGGCAGGGAAATTCACCCCTCCACTTT
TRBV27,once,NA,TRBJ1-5,CASSFGGSNQPQHF,TGTGCCAGCAGTTTCGGGGGAAGCAATCAGCCCCAGCATTTT
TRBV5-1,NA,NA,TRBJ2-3,CASSLTLATTDTQYF,TGCGCCAGCAGCCTGACGCTAGCGACCACAGATACGCAGTATTTT
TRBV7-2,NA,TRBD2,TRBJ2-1,CASSSGSLAGGYNEQFF,TGTGCCAGCAGTTCCGGTTCCCTAGCGGGGGGGTACAATGAGCAGTTCTTC
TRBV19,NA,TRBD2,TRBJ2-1,CASSERTSGGYNEQFF,TGTGCCAGTAGCGAAAGGACTAGCGGGGGGTACAATGAGCAGTTCTTC
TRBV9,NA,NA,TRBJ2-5,CASSVRSGFQETQYF,TGTGCCAGCAGCGTACGAAGCGGGTTCCAAGAGACCCAGTACTTC
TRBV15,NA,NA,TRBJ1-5,CATSRVNRANQPQHF,TGTGCCACCAGCAGAGTGAACAGGGCCAATCAGCCCCAGCATTTT
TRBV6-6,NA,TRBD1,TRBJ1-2,CASGGDRGTYGYTF,TGTGCCAGCGGGGGGGACAGGGGTACCTATGGCTACACCTTC
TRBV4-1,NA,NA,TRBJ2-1,CASSQDSGTLNQFF,TGCGCCAGCAGCCAAGATTCGGGGACACTCAATCAGTTCTTC
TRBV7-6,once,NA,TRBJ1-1,CASSLERNTEAFF,TGTGCCAGCAGCTTAGAGAGGAACACTGAAGCTTTCTTT
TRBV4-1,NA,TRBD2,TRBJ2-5,CASSQVAGGQETQYF,TGCGCCAGCAGCCAAGTAGCGGGGGGCCAAGAGACCCAGTACTTC
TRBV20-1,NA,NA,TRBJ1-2,CSASLGRLTNYGYTF,TGCAGTGCTAGTTTGGGGCGGTTGACCAACTATGGCTACACCTTC
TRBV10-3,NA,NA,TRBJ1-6,CAITGQGGEGTLHF,TGTGCCATCACTGGGCAAGGAGGGGAGGGGACCCTCCACTTT
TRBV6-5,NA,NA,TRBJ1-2,CASSYSQGGYTF,TGTGCCAGCAGTTACAGTCAGGGCGGCTACACCTTC
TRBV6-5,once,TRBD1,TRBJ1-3,CASSYDRDLQTIYF,TGTGCCAGCAGTTACGACAGGGATTTACAGACCATATATTTT
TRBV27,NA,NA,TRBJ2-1,CASSFSAYNEQFF,TGTGCCAGCAGTTTCAGTGCCTACAATGAGCAGTTCTTC
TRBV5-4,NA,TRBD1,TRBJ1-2,CASSLAGQGGSRGYTF,TGTGCCAGCAGCTTGGCCGGACAGGGCGGTTCCCGCGGCTACACCTTC
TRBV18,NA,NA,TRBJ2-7,CASSPESYEQYF,TGTGCCAGCTCCCCCGAGAGCTACGAGCAGTACTTC
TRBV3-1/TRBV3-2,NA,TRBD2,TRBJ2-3,CASSPVLEFSGGNTDTQYF,TGTGCCAGCAGCCCCGTCCTTGAATTTAGCGGGGGAAACACAGATACGCAGTATTTT
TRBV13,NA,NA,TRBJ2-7,CASSLGPTAYEQYF,TGTGCCAGCAGCTTAGGTCCAACAGCCTACGAGCAGTACTTC
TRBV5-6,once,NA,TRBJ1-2,CASSLEQMGGYTF,TGTGCCAGCAGCTTGGAGCAGATGGGCGGCTACACCTTC
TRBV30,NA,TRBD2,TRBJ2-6,CAWRTRGSPVSSGANVLTF,TGTGCCTGGAGGACGCGGGGGTCCCCCGTTAGCTCTGGGGCCAACGTCCTGACTTTC
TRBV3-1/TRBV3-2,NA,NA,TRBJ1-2,CASSQAWGETGYGYTF,TGTGCCAGCAGCCAAGCGTGGGGAGAAACTGGCTATGGCTACACCTTC
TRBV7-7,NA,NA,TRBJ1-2,CASSPPRGFYGYTF,TGTGCTAGCAGCCCCCCGAGAGGTTTCTATGGCTACACCTTC
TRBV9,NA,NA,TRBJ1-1,CASSVSGDTEAFF,TGTGCCAGCAGCGTCTCGGGAGACACTGAAGCTTTCTTT